This TCR beta chain was sequenced for a study of type 1 regulatory T cells. This CDR3 has 13 residues. Germline CDR1 and CDR2: MNHEY and SVGAGI. Study results and limitations: Compared with non-Tr1 cells, Tr1 cells showed a narrower TCR repertoire.

This clonotype was seen a few times. What it binds is unknown. One end of the junction varies from germline; a read error may be responsible. TCRdb redid the calling of the reads with MiXCR, one entry per CDR3 protein. Among around 64,000 distinct CDR3 sequences listed, around 20% were seen once. The origin of this receptor is a human donor in good health. J is TRBJ2-1 and V is TRBV6-5; 15 bases are shared with TRBD2. The specimen was cultured type 1 regulatory T (Tr1) cells, either the whole culture or a sorted fraction (not recorded which). CDR3 DNA: TGTGCCAGCAGAAAGGGACTAGCGGGAGGAAGTGTCTTC. Translating it yields CASRKGLAGGSVF.